Each of the 8 T cell receptor beta chains below was sequenced from the same sample in a study of blood T cells in healthy people across ages. Primers used in a second PCR of roughly 7 to 12 cycles were a sample-barcoded 5' primer and a J-beta primer mix. TCRdb processed the 5' RACE reads anew with MiXCR; each CDR3 protein has one entry. This table holds approximately 600,000 distinct CDR3 sequences, 45% to 65% found once. The material sequenced was blood. These receptors were collected from a man aged 60 to 75 in good health.

About this clonotype itself: The junction shows a germline mismatch at one end, possibly a read error. V and J are TRBV10-3 and TRBJ2-7; D may be TRBD2 (5 bases). This CDR3 spans 12 amino acids. Germline V gene data show CDR1 as ENHRY and CDR2 as SYGVKD. The CDR3 nucleotides read TGTGCCATCAGGGAGTCAGAGGGCGGGCGGTACTTC. As protein: CAIRESEGGRYF.

The chain couples TRBV6-5 to TRBJ2-1, with TRBD1 matching over 11 bases. The CDR3 consists of 19 residues. V gave up 4 bases and J gave up 7 bases; unmatched junction bases: 18. Germline-derived CDR1 and CDR2 are MNHEY and SVGAGI. The CDR3 DNA is TGTGCCAGCAGTTCCCCACCGGGACAGGGGGAAGTAGGGAAGAATGAGCAGTTCTTC. Translating gives CASSSPPGQGEVGKNEQFF.

This clonotype was seen many times. The CDR3 reads CASSLGSYSYEQYF. In nucleotides, the CDR3 is TGTGCCAGCAGTTTAGGCAGTTACTCCTACGAGCAGTACTTC. The J gene is TRBJ2-7, the V gene TRBV12-3 or TRBV12-4; D not certain. V dropped 1 base and J dropped 0 bases, with 7 bases sitting between them. CDR3 size: 14 residues.

This rearrangement joins TRBV28 to TRBJ2-2; tentatively, D is TRBD1 (5 bases). Looked up from germline, CDR1 is MDHEN and CDR2 is SYDVKM. The CDR3 has 17 residues. V was pared by 7 bases and J by 5 bases, with 23 bases between. DNA for the CDR3: TGTGCCAGCAACCCGTCCAGGGCGAAGCCCGAGACCGGGGAGCTGTTTTTT. Its translation is CASNPSRAKPETGELFF. Drawing the rest from reference TRBV28 and TRBJ2-2, the complete variable domain is DVKVTQSSRYLVKRTGEKVFLECVQDMDHENMFWYRQDPGLGLRLIYFSYDVKMKEKGDIPEGYSVSREKKERFSLILESASTNQTSMYLCASNPSRAKPETGELFFGEGSRLTVL.

This sequence joins TRBV12-3 or TRBV12-4 and TRBJ2-7; 8 bases are a match to TRBD1. With 6 bases clipped from V and 3 bases from J, the junction kept 7 bases outside the gene matches. There are 14 residues in the CDR3. The CDR3 is CASSKIDRGYEQYF. CDR3 DNA: TGTGCCAGCAGCAAAATAGACAGGGGCTACGAGCAGTACTTC.

Only a few counts were recorded for this clonotype. The V and J genes are TRBV9 and TRBJ2-1, with TRBD2 matching over 8 bases. Germline CDR1 reads SGDLS; CDR2 reads YYNGEE. CDR3 length: 15 amino acids. Trimming at V came to 2 bases and at J to 3 bases, leaving 4 bases not matched to a gene. The CDR3 nucleotides read TGTGCCAGCAGCGTTGACGGGGGGGACTACAATGAGCAGTTCTTC. Translation gives CASSVDGGDYNEQFF.

The DNA of the CDR3 is TGCAGTGCTAGAATCAGCAATGAGCAGTTCTTC. This gives the protein CSARISNEQFF. V is TRBV20-1 and J is TRBJ2-1; no firm D call. V dropped 2 bases and J dropped 6 bases, with 5 bases sitting between them. Germline V CDR1 and CDR2: DFQATT, SNEGSKA (reference sequence). CDR3 length: 11 amino acids.

The chain employs TRBV3-1 and TRBJ2-1, with TRBD1 as a possible D gene (7 bases). The CDR3 totals 16 residues. The germline V gene has CDR1 LGHDT and CDR2 YNNKEL (reference sequence). V shed 4 bases and J shed 2 bases, with 15 bases lying between them. The CDR3 sequence: CASSPRQGLTYNEQFF. The DNA for the CDR3 is TGTGCCAGCAGCCCCCGACAGGGACTTACCTACAATGAGCAGTTCTTC.